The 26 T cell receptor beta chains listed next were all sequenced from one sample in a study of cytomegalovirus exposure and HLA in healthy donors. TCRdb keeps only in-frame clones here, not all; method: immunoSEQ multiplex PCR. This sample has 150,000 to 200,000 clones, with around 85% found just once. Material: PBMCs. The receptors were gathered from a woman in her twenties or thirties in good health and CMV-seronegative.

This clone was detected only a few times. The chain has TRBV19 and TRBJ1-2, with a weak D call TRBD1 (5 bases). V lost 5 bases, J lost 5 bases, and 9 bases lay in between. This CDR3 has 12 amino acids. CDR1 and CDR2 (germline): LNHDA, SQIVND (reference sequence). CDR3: CASSVQGYGYTF. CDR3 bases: TGTGCCAGTAGTGTCCAGGGTTATGGCTACACCTTC.

CDR3 in DNA: TGTGCCAGCAGTTTCTCCCGGACTAGCGGGGGCACAGATACGCAGTATTTT. Amino acids: CASSFSRTSGGTDTQYF. This sequence joins TRBV27 and TRBJ2-3, with 12 bases matching TRBD2. V lost 3 bases and J lost 1; bases outside the gene matches: 5. The CDR3 length is 17 residues. CDR1 MNHEY and CDR2 SMNVEV come from the germline V gene (reference sequence).

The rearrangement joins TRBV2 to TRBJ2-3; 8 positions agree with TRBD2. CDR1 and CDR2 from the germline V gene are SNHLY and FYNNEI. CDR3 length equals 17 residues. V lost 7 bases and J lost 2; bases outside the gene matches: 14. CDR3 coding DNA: TGTGCCAGCACGCTAGCGGGTACCCAGACAAACACAGATACGCAGTATTTT. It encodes CASTLAGTQTNTDTQYF.

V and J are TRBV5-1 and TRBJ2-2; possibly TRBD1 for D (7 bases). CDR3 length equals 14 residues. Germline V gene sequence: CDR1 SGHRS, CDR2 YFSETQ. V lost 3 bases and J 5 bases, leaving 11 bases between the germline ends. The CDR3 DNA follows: TGCGCCAGCAGCTCGCAGGGGGGAACCGGGGAGCTGTTTTTT. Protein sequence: CASSSQGGTGELFF.

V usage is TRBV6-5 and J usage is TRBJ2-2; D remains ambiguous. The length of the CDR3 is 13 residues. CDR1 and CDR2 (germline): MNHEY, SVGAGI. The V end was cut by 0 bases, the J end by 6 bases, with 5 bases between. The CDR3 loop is CASSYSRSGELFF. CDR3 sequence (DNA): TGTGCCAGCAGTTACTCTCGTTCCGGGGAGCTGTTTTTT.

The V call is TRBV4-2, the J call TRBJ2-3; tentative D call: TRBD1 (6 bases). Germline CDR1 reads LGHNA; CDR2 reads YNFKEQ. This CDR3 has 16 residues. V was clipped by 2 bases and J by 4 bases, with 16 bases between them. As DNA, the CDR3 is TGTGCCAGCAGCCAAAATGCTTTACAGGGCGCAGATACGCAGTATTTT. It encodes CASSQNALQGADTQYF.

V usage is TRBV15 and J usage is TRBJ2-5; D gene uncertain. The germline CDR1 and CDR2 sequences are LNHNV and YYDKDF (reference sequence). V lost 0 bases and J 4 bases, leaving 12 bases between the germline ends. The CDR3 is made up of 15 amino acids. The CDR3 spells CATSRDHGIVETQYF. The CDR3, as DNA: TGTGCCACCAGCAGAGATCATGGCATCGTAGAGACCCAGTACTTC.

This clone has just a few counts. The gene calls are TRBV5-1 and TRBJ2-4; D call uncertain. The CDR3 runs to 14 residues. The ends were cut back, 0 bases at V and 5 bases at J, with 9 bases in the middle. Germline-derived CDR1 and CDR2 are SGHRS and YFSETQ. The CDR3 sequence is CASSLGVSQNIQYF. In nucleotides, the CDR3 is TGCGCCAGCAGCTTGGGCGTGTCCCAAAACATTCAGTACTTC.

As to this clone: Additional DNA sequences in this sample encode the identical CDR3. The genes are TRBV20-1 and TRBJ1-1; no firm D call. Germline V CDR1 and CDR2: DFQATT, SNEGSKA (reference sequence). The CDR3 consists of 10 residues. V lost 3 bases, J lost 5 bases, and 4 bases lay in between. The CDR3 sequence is CSARGTEAFF. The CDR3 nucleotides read TGCAGTGCTAGGGGGACTGAAGCTTTCTTT.

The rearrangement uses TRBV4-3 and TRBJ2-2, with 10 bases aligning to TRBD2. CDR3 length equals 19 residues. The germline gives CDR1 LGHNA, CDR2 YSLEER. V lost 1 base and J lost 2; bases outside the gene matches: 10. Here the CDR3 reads CASSQGLWASGGNTGELFF. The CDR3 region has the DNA TGCGCCAGCAGCCAAGGCTTGTGGGCTAGCGGGGGAAACACCGGGGAGCTGTTTTTT.

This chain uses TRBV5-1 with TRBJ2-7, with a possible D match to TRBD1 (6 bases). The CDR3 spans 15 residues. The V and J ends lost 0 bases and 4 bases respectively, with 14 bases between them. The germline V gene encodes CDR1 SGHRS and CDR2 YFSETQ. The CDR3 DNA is TGCGCCAGCAGCTTGGCCCCAGGGGAGAGGTACGAGCAGTACTTC. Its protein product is CASSLAPGERYEQYF.

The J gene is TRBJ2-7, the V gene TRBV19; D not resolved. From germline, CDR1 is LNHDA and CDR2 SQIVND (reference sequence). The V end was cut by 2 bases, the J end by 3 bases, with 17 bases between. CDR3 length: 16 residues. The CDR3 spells CASSISQTFLGYEQYF. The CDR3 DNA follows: TGTGCCAGTAGTATATCTCAGACCTTTCTCGGCTACGAGCAGTACTTC.

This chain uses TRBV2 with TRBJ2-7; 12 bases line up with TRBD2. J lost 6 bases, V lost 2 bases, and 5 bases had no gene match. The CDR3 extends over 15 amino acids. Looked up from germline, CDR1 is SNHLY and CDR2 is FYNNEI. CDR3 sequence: CASSELAGGGGEQYF. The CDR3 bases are TGTGCCAGCAGTGAACTAGCGGGAGGGGGGGGCGAGCAGTACTTC. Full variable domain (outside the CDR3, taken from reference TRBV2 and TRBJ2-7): EPEVTQTPSHQVTQMGQEVILRCVPISNHLYFYWYRQILGQKVEFLVSFYNNEISEKSEIFDDQFSVERPDGSNFTLKIRSTKLEDSAMYFCASSELAGGGGEQYFGPGTRLTVT.

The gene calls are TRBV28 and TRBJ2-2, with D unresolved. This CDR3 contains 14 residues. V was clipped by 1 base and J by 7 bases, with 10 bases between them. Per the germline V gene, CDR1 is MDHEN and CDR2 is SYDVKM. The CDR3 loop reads CASSLFGLDGELFF. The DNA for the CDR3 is TGTGCCAGCAGTTTATTCGGATTGGACGGGGAGCTGTTTTTT.

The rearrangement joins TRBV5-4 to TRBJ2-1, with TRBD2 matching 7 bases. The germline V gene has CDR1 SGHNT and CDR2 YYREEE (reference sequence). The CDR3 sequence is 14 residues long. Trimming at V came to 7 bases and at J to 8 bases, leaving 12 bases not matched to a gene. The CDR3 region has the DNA TGTGCCAGCTGGGGACCTAGCGGTAGGGATGAGCAGTTCTTC. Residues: CASWGPSGRDEQFF.

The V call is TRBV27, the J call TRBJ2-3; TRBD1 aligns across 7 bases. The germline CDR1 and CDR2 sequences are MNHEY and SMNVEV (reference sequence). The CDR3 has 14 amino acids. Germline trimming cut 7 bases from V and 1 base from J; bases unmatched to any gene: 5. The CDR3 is CASNGQDRTDTQYF. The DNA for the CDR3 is TGTGCCAGCAACGGACAGGACCGCACAGATACGCAGTATTTT.

CDR3 residues: CASFPAAGVKDEQFF. DNA for the CDR3: TGTGCCAGCTTTCCCGCGGCGGGGGTAAAAGATGAGCAGTTCTTC. V and J are TRBV6-5 and TRBJ2-1; 7 bases are shared with TRBD2. The ends lost 8 bases at V and 8 bases at J; junction bases unmatched: 15. Germline loops: CDR1 MNHEY, CDR2 SVGAGI. The length of the CDR3 is 15 residues.

The CDR3 here is CASSLGSNYNEQFF. CDR3 coding DNA: TGTGCCAGCAGCTTAGGCAGCAACTACAATGAGCAGTTCTTC. V gene TRBV7-2 combines with J gene TRBJ2-1, with D unclear. The germline CDR1 and CDR2 sequences are SGHTA and FQGNSA. The CDR3 sequence is 14 residues long. The V end lost 1 base, the J end lost 3 bases, and 7 bases lay between the germline ends. Drawing the rest from reference TRBV7-2 and TRBJ2-1, the complete variable domain is GAGVSQSPSNKVTEKGKDVELRCDPISGHTALYWYRQSLGQGLEFLIYFQGNSAPDKSGLPSDRFSAERTGGSVSTLTIQRTQQEDSAVYLCASSLGSNYNEQFFGPGTRLTVL.

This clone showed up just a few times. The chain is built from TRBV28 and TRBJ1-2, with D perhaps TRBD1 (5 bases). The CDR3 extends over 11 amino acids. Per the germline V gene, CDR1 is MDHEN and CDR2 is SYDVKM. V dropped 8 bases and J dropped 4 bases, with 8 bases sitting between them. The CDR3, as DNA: TGTGCCAGCGGGACCCTCTATGGCTACACCTTC. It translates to CASGTLYGYTF.

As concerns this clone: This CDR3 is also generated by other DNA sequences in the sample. CDR3 protein: CASSVGGAKNIQYF. In nucleotides, the CDR3 is TGTGCCAGCAGCGTAGGAGGGGCCAAAAACATTCAGTACTTC. The J gene is TRBJ2-4, the V gene TRBV9, with D perhaps matching TRBD2 (5 bases). There are 14 residues in the CDR3. The germline V and J ends were trimmed by 0 bases and 1 base, with 5 bases remaining between them. Germline V CDR1 and CDR2: SGDLS, YYNGEE.

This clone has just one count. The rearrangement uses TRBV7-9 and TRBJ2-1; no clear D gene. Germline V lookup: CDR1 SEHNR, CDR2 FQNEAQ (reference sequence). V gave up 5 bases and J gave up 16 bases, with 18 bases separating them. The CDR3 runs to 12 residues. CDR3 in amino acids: CASSPQKNELFF. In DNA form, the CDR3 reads TGTGCCAGCAGCCCCCAAAAAAATGAGCTTTTCTTC.

The CDR3 loop is CASSFRDHSPLHF. The DNA for the CDR3 is TGTGCCAGCAGTTTCCGGGACCATTCACCCCTCCACTTT. The chain links TRBV28 to TRBJ1-6; weak D call: TRBD1 (5 bases). Germline-derived CDR1 and CDR2 are MDHEN and SYDVKM. Trimming shortened V by 3 bases and J by 8 bases, and 8 bases separated the two germline ends. The CDR3 runs to 13 residues.

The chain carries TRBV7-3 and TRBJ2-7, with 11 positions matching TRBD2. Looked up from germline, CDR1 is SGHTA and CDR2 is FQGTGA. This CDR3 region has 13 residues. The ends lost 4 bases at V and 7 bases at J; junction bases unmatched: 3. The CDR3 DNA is TGTGCCAGCAGCTCACTAGCGGGGGTAGAGCAGTACTTC. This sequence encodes CASSSLAGVEQYF.

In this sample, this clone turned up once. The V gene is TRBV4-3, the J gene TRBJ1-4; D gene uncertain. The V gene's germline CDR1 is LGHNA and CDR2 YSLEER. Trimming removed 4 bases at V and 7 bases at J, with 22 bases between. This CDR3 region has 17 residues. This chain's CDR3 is CASSPRVASDGGEKLFF. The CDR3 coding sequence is TGCGCCAGCAGCCCCCGCGTGGCGTCGGACGGAGGTGAAAAACTGTTTTTT.

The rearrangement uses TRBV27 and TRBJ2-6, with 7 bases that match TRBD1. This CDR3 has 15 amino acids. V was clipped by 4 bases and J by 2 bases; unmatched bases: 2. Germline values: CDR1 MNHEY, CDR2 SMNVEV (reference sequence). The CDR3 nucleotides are TGTGCCAGCAGTTCCACAGGGGCTGGGGCCAACGTCCTGACTTTC. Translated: CASSSTGAGANVLTF.

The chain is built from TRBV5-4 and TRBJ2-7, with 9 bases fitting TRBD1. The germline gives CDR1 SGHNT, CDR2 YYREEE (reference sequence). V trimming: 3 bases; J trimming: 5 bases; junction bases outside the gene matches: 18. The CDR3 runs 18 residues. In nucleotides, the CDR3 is TGTGCCAGCAGCTCTCGGGACCTTCGACAGGGGGGATTGCACGAGCAGTACTTC. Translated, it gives CASSSRDLRQGGLHEQYF.